Listed below are T cell receptor beta chains from one sample, sequenced in a study of OX40 agonist ivuxolimab in advanced cancers. Produced via immunoSEQ multiplex PCR; TCRdb's table is partial and in-frame only. The table has tens of thousands of clones, more than 90% seen once. Source: CD4+ or CD8+ T cells sorted from blood, taken in a trial of the OX40 agonist ivuxolimab. The receptors come from an adult with an advanced solid tumor such as melanoma, head and neck, liver or kidney cancer. Each CDR3 is given with its conserved first and last residue. A D gene is named only where the DNA matches it firmly. Not all rows give a size; the values are once, few, many and, for expanded clones, a class.

D gene	V gene	clone size	J gene	CDR3 DNA	CDR3 protein
NA	TRBV10-1	NA	TRBJ2-2	TGCGCCAACACCGGGGAGCTGTTTTTT	CANTGELFF
TRBD2	TRBV29-1	NA	TRBJ2-2	TGCAGCGTCCTCACACTAGCGGGCTTTAACACCGGGGAGCTGTTTTTT	CSVLTLAGFNTGELFF
NA	TRBV5-6	NA	TRBJ1-5	TGTGCCAGCAGCTTGACGGGGGCAGAAACCAATCAGCCCCAGCATTTT	CASSLTGAETNQPQHF
NA	TRBV4-3	once	TRBJ1-4	TGCGCCAGCAGCCATGCTTATGGGGCAGAAGGGGAAAAACTGTTTTTT	CASSHAYGAEGEKLFF
TRBD1	TRBV29-1	NA	TRBJ2-7	TGCAGCGTGGATACCGGGACAGGGGTTGGGGAGTACTTC	CSVDTGTGVGEYF
NA	TRBV9	NA	TRBJ2-1	TGTGCCAGCAGGGGTAACAATGAGCAGTTCTTC	CASRGNNEQFF
NA	TRBV9	NA	TRBJ2-7	TGTGCCAGCAGCGCCACCCCGGGGTCCTCCCGAGAGCAGTACTTC	CASSATPGSSREQYF
TRBD1	TRBV27	NA	TRBJ2-7	TGTGCCAGCAGGGAATGGACAGGGGGCCACGAGCAGTACTTC	CASREWTGGHEQYF
NA	TRBV19	NA	TRBJ1-1	TGTGCCAGTAGTATCGGGGGGGTCACTGAAGCTTTCTTT	CASSIGGVTEAFF
NA	TRBV27	NA	TRBJ2-7	TGTGCCAGCGCCAAGGGGAGTAGCTACGAGCAGTACTTC	CASAKGSSYEQYF
NA	TRBV27	few	TRBJ2-7	TGTGCCACCACCTCGGGGGCTAGGCAGTACTTC	CATTSGARQYF
NA	TRBV4-3	NA	TRBJ2-7	TGCGCCAGCAGCCAAGAAAACACTGCGTACGAGCAGTACTTC	CASSQENTAYEQYF
TRBD1	TRBV10-3	NA	TRBJ2-7	TGTGCCATCAGTACGTCCGGGACAGGGGGCTCCTACGAGCAGTACTTC	CAISTSGTGGSYEQYF
NA	TRBV27	NA	TRBJ2-1	TGTGCCAGCAGTTTACTACAGGTATACAATGAGCAGTTCTTC	CASSLLQVYNEQFF
NA	TRBV18	NA	TRBJ1-1	TGTGCCAGCTCAGCCCCGGAGGGTGGGAACACTGAAGCTTTCTTT	CASSAPEGGNTEAFF
NA	TRBV27	NA	TRBJ1-1	TGTGCCACCGGGCGTCTCGGGGGTGAAGCTTTCTTT	CATGRLGGEAFF
NA	TRBV7-9	NA	TRBJ1-3	TGTGCCAGCAGCTGGACACTGAGCTCTGGAAACACCATATATTTT	CASSWTLSSGNTIYF
NA	TRBV6-6	NA	TRBJ2-2	TGTGCCAGCAGTTACTCGGGGGAGACTTACACCGGGGAGCTGTTTTTT	CASSYSGETYTGELFF
NA	TRBV19	NA	TRBJ1-2	TGTGCCAGTAGTACGGGGACGGGCTATGGCTACACCTTC	CASSTGTGYGYTF
NA	TRBV7-9	NA	TRBJ1-1	TGTGCCAGCAGCTTCGGGCCCGCTGAAGCTTTCTTT	CASSFGPAEAFF
NA	TRBV4-3	NA	TRBJ2-7	TGCGCCAGCAGCCCCGAGGAGGGGACTTCCTACGAGCAGTACTTC	CASSPEEGTSYEQYF
NA	TRBV5-4	NA	TRBJ1-5	TGTGCCAGCAGCTTGAATCTGGGCAGCAATCAGCCCCAGCATTTT	CASSLNLGSNQPQHF
NA	TRBV4-3	once	TRBJ1-1	TGCGCCAGCAGCCAAGGGGCCTTCATGAACACTGAAGCTTTCTTT	CASSQGAFMNTEAFF
NA	TRBV4-3	NA	TRBJ2-7	TGCGCCAGCAGCCAAGACGAAGGGGGCTACGAGCAGTACTTC	CASSQDEGGYEQYF
TRBD2	TRBV4-2	NA	TRBJ2-5	TGTGCCAGCAGCCAGGCTAGCGGGGTCCAAGAGACCCAGTACTTC	CASSQASGVQETQYF
NA	TRBV27	NA	TRBJ1-2	TGTGCCAGCAGACCTGCAGGGTTATATGGCTACACCTTC	CASRPAGLYGYTF
NA	TRBV10-3	NA	TRBJ2-7	TGTGCCATCAGTGAAGGAGGGGCCAGGTACGAGCAGTACTTC	CAISEGGARYEQYF
TRBD2	TRBV11-2	NA	TRBJ2-1	TGTGCCAGCAGCTTAGTGGGGGACTACGGTGAGCAGTTCTTC	CASSLVGDYGEQFF
TRBD2	TRBV4-3	NA	TRBJ2-1	TGCGCCAGCAGGTTCTCCCGGGGGGGCTCCTACAATGAGCAGTTCTTC	CASRFSRGGSYNEQFF
TRBD1	TRBV25-1	once	TRBJ2-2	TGTGCCAGCAGTCCCCCCGGGACAGGGGGCATCGGGGAGCTGTTTTTT	CASSPPGTGGIGELFF
TRBD1	TRBV4-1	NA	TRBJ1-2	TGCGCCAGCAGCCAACACCGGTGGGACAGGGGGAATGGCTACACCTTC	CASSQHRWDRGNGYTF
NA	TRBV7-8	NA	TRBJ1-3	TGTGCCAGCAGCGGGGCGGGGATCGGTGGAAACACCATATATTTT	CASSGAGIGGNTIYF
NA	TRBV19	few	TRBJ1-1	TGTGCCAGTAGTACTAAGTCCCCTAAGGGTGAAGCTTTCTTT	CASSTKSPKGEAFF
NA	TRBV9	NA	TRBJ2-7	TGTGCCAGCAGCGTAGCCCCCTCCGGCGAGCAGTACTTC	CASSVAPSGEQYF
TRBD1	TRBV2	once	TRBJ2-7	TGTGCCAGCAGTGGAGAATGGACAGGGCTCTACGAGCAGTACTTC	CASSGEWTGLYEQYF
NA	TRBV6-4	once	TRBJ1-1	TGTGCCAGCAGTGACGCGGTGAACACTGAAGCTTTCTTT	CASSDAVNTEAFF
NA	TRBV5-1	NA	TRBJ2-3	TGCGCCAGCAGCTTGTGGACAGCTCAGCGGGATACGCAGTATTTT	CASSLWTAQRDTQYF
NA	TRBV5-8	NA	TRBJ1-5	TGTGCCAGCGTTACGGAGGGGGAGATGACACAGCCCCAGCATTTT	CASVTEGEMTQPQHF
NA	TRBV11-2	NA	TRBJ1-2	TGTGCCAGCAGCCAGGCTAACTATGGCTACACCTTC	CASSQANYGYTF
NA	TRBV30	NA	TRBJ2-7	TGTGCCTGGAGTGTGGCTTCCTACGAGCAGTACTTC	CAWSVASYEQYF
NA	TRBV11-3	NA	TRBJ2-3	TGTGCCAGCAGCTTAGAGGTCTCTAGCACAGATACGCAGTATTTT	CASSLEVSSTDTQYF
TRBD1	TRBV7-2	NA	TRBJ1-1	TGTGCCAGCAGCTCTCGGACAGGGAACACTGAAGCTTTCTTT	CASSSRTGNTEAFF
NA	TRBV4-1	NA	TRBJ1-3	TGCGCCAGCAGCCAAGATCGCGGGACTGGAAACACCATATATTTT	CASSQDRGTGNTIYF
NA	TRBV19	NA	TRBJ1-6	TGTGCCAGTCGCCCTCCTCTCAAGCCGTATAGCTCCTATAATTCACCCCTCCACTTT	CASRPPLKPYSSYNSPLHF
NA	TRBV19	NA	TRBJ2-2	TGTGCCAGCCGACTCGGGGAGCTGTTTTTT	CASRLGELFF
NA	TRBV5-5	NA	TRBJ1-3	TGTGCCAGCAGCCCGACGGGGCAACCCTCTGGAAACACCATATATTTT	CASSPTGQPSGNTIYF
NA	TRBV21-1	NA	TRBJ1-4	TGTGCCAGCAGCTGGAGACAGGCGAATGAAAAACTGTTTTTT	CASSWRQANEKLFF
NA	TRBV4-3	NA	TRBJ2-3	TGCGCCAGCAGCCAAGGGGGCCTGGGGGGCACAGATACGCAGTATTTT	CASSQGGLGGTDTQYF
NA	TRBV19	NA	TRBJ1-2	TGTGCCAGTAGTATAGGCGGTGGCTACACCTTC	CASSIGGGYTF
NA	TRBV4-3	NA	TRBJ2-1	TGCGCCAGCAGCCAAGATGGGCGAGGGAGCTCCTACAATGAGCAGTTCTTC	CASSQDGRGSSYNEQFF
NA	TRBV7-9	NA	TRBJ1-4	TGTGCCAGCAGCCCCCCGGGGGCTGCTAATGAAAAACTGTTTTTT	CASSPPGAANEKLFF
TRBD1	TRBV5-1	NA	TRBJ1-4	TGCGCCAGCAGCTTCACCCCAGGACAGGGCCAGGAAAAACTGTTTTTT	CASSFTPGQGQEKLFF
NA	TRBV6-5	NA	TRBJ1-4	TGTGCCAGCAGTTATGGGGGGCATCATAATGAAAAACTGTTTTTT	CASSYGGHHNEKLFF
NA	TRBV27	NA	TRBJ2-7	TGTGCCAGCAGTTACGGAGGGCCTAACGAGCAGTACTTC	CASSYGGPNEQYF
TRBD1	TRBV11-2	NA	TRBJ2-1	TGTGCCAGCAGCTTAACAGGGGGATCTGGGGATGAGCAGTTCTTC	CASSLTGGSGDEQFF
TRBD1	TRBV20-1	NA	TRBJ2-1	TGCAGTGCCGGCAGGGGGAATGAGCAGTTCTTC	CSAGRGNEQFF
NA	TRBV4-3	NA	TRBJ2-7	TGCGCCAGCAGCCAAGATAAGGGCATTCGTTACGAGCAGTACTTC	CASSQDKGIRYEQYF